The rows below give T cell receptor beta chains drawn from one sample of a study of cytomegalovirus exposure and HLA in healthy donors. Libraries were prepared by immunoSEQ multiplex PCR; TCRdb keeps only in-frame clonotypes and omits some of them. The sample shows about 160,000 clones, roughly 80% of them seen only once. The specimen was PBMCs. These receptors were taken from a man aged 25-40 years in good health and CMV-seropositive. Each CDR3 is given with its conserved first and last residue. The D gene is left open where the match is weak. Size is omitted from some rows. Given values are once, few, many or a class for expanded clones.

J | size | V | D | CDR3 | DNA
TRBJ2-1 | . | TRBV5-1 | TRBD1 | CASSFSGTGLNEQFF | TGCGCCAGCAGCTTCTCCGGGACAGGGCTCAATGAGCAGTTCTTC
TRBJ2-7 | few | TRBV5-1 | TRBD1 | CASSSGTGTYEQYF | TGCGCCAGCAGCTCCGGGACAGGGACCTACGAGCAGTACTTC
TRBJ2-3 | few | TRBV9 | . | CATGLGYADTQYF | TGTGCCACGGGACTTGGTTATGCAGATACGCAGTATTTT
TRBJ2-7 | . | TRBV5-6 | TRBD1 | CASRYGTESYEQYF | TGTGCCAGCAGATACGGGACAGAGTCCTACGAGCAGTACTTC
TRBJ2-1 | once | TRBV11-3 | TRBD2 | CASSLVLAGGSYNEQFF | TGTGCCAGCAGCTTAGTGCTAGCGGGGGGCTCCTACAATGAGCAGTTCTTC
TRBJ1-2 | . | TRBV7-2 | . | CASREWGGTNYGYTF | TGTGCCAGCAGGGAATGGGGGGGGACTAACTATGGCTACACCTTC
TRBJ2-3 | . | TRBV5-4 | TRBD2 | CASIPLGGLAGAERDTQYF | TGTGCCAGCATCCCCTTGGGCGGACTAGCGGGGGCCGAGAGAGATACGCAGTATTTT
TRBJ2-3 | . | TRBV14 | TRBD1 | CASSQDGTGSTDTQYF | TGTGCCAGCAGCCAAGACGGGACAGGATCCACAGATACGCAGTATTTT
TRBJ1-2 | . | TRBV11-2 | . | CASSLLGVGGYTF | TGTGCCAGCAGCCTCTTGGGAGTTGGAGGCTACACCTTC
TRBJ2-5 | . | TRBV29-1 | . | CSVDLGTGNQETQYF | TGCAGCGTTGATCTGGGAACAGGGAACCAAGAGACCCAGTACTTC